The present T cell receptor beta chain was sequenced within a study of blood T cell repertoires in COVID-19. Sequencing was performed with immunoSEQ multiplex PCR; in TCRdb, only in-frame clones are kept and a portion is missing. This table has hundreds of thousands of clones, roughly 86% appearing once. Germline-derived CDR1 and CDR2 are SGHAT and FQNNGV. V gave up 5 bases and J gave up 0 bases; unmatched junction bases: 4. The CDR3 is 16 residues long. This clonotype was sampled from a man aged 55 to 69 with acute or convalescent COVID-19. The chain uses TRBV11-2 and TRBJ2-2, with TRBD1 matching over 9 bases. The source material was peripheral blood. CDR3 bases: TGTGCCAGCAGCCCACGACAGGGGGCGAACACCGGGGAGCTGTTTTTT. Its translation: CASSPRQGANTGELFF.